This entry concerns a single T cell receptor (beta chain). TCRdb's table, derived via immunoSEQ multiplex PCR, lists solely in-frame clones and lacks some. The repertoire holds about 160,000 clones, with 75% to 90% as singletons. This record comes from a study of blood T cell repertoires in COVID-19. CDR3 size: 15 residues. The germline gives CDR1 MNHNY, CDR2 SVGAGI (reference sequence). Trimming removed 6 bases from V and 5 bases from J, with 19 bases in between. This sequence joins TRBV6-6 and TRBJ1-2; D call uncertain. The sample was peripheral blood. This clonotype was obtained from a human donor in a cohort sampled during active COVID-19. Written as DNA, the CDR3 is TGTGCCAGCAGGCCCGGGAGGACCTCTAGTTATGGCTACACCTTC. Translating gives CASRPGRTSSYGYTF.